This TCR beta chain was sequenced in a study of shared clonotypes between healthy human individuals. General observations from the study: Among non-shared clonotypes, generation probabilities were lower than among those shared by all four donors.

Comments on this clone: What it binds is not known.

Sequenced by immunoSEQ multiplex PCR; TCRdb stores in-frame clones only, minus some. This table holds 500,000 or so clones, 95% to 96% found once. This clonotype originated in a woman aged 30 to 39 in good health. Sequenced: naive CD4+ T cells sorted from blood. Subset described: CD45RA+ positively selected.

CDR3 region: CASSQPRISGANVLTF. The CDR3 nucleotides are TGTGCCAGCAGCCAACCCAGGATCTCTGGGGCCAACGTCCTGACTTTC. J is TRBJ2-6 and V is TRBV4-2; D ambiguous. V was cut by 2 bases and J by 0 bases, with 8 bases left in between. Germline V gene lookup returns CDR1 LGHNA and CDR2 YNFKEQ. CDR3 length equals 16 residues.